This T cell receptor beta chain emerged from a study of radiation and T cells in renal cell carcinoma. Study results and caveats: No pretreatment tumor biopsies were available for baseline clonotypes.

Comment on this clone: The antigen is unknown.

The sample's time point: blood 2 weeks post-SBRT. Noted treatment: 15 Gy SBRT to primary tumor, nephrectomy 4 weeks later. CDR1 is SGDLS and CDR2 is YYNGEE in the germline V gene. Trimming cost V 4 bases and J 5 bases; bases outside gene matches: 8. The CDR3 has 14 amino acids. Here immunoSEQ multiplex PCR was the method, and the copy in TCRdb shows in-frame clones only, minus some. The table has roughly 150,000 clones, approximately 86% seen once; the top ten hold 10% to 15%. The chain carries TRBV9 and TRBJ1-2, with 7 bases aligning to TRBD1. This sequence was found in a woman between 45 and 60 years old with renal cell carcinoma. Source: blood, taken from a patient whose treatment included radiotherapy and nephrectomy. CDR3 protein: CASSRTGQQYGYTF. The DNA of the CDR3 is TGTGCCAGCAGCCGAACGGGACAGCAATATGGCTACACCTTC.